This passage covers 10 T cell receptor beta chains from one sample sequenced in a study of T-cell memory formation after mild COVID-19. TCRdb used MiXCR to reprocess the 5' RACE reads, holding one entry per CDR3 protein. The table has around 140,000 distinct CDR3 sequences, 25% seen once; the top ten hold around 22%. The specimen sequenced was PBMCs or a T cell subset sorted from them (not recorded which). The source of these receptors is an adult woman who had mild COVID-19 (a few samples of this study predate the infection). Cell type and time point are not known.

This clonotype appeared a few times. The CDR3 DNA is TGTGCCAGCAGCTTATTGGGGACTGTAGGAACTGGGGCCAACGTCCTGACTTTC. This translates into CASSLLGTVGTGANVLTF. The rearrangement uses TRBV7-9 and TRBJ2-6; possible D gene TRBD2, 6 bases. Germline assignment: CDR1 SEHNR and CDR2 FQNEAQ (reference sequence). Deletions cut 2 bases from V and 2 bases from J, with 16 bases between. The CDR3 runs to 18 residues.

The rearrangement joins TRBV5-1 to TRBJ2-5; 8 bases match TRBD1. The CDR3 loop spans 18 amino acids. Trimming removed 0 bases from V and 3 bases from J; junction bases left unmatched: 13. Germline-derived CDR1 and CDR2 are SGHRS and YFSETQ. CDR3 DNA: TGCGCCAGCAGCTTGGTGCAGGGGGCTAGCCAAATGGAAGAGACCCAGTACTTC. Its protein product is CASSLVQGASQMEETQYF.

This rearrangement joins TRBV7-6 to TRBJ1-3; no clear D. The germline V gene has CDR1 SGHVS and CDR2 FNYEAQ. This CDR3 is built from 17 residues. Deletions cut 3 bases from V and 0 bases from J, with 15 bases between. The DNA of the CDR3 is TGTGCCAGCAGCTTGGAGGTCCCTACGGACTCTGGAAACACCATATATTTT. Translated: CASSLEVPTDSGNTIYF. The entire variable domain, with the rest obtained from reference TRBV7-6 and TRBJ1-3, is as follows: GAGVSQSPRYKVTKRGQDVALRCDPISGHVSLYWYRQALGQGPEFLTYFNYEAQQDKSGLPNDRFSAERPEGSISTLTIQRTEQRDSAMYRCASSLEVPTDSGNTIYFGEGSWLTVV.

The chain links TRBV4-3 to TRBJ2-7; D perhaps matches TRBD2 (6 bases). From germline, CDR1 is LGHNA and CDR2 YSLEER. The CDR3 loop spans 16 amino acids. The ends were cut back, 0 bases at V and 4 bases at J, with 16 bases in the middle. The CDR3, as DNA: TGCGCCAGCAGCCAAGATTACAGCGGAGGGCTATACGAGCAGTACTTC. Translation: CASSQDYSGGLYEQYF.

The V call is TRBV12-3 or TRBV12-4, the J call TRBJ1-3, with D hard to call. The CDR3 sequence is 17 residues long. Trimming shortened V by 6 bases and J by 2 bases, and 20 bases separated the two germline ends. The DNA of the CDR3 is TGTGCCAGCAGCCAAAGCATCAATCTAGGGCCTGGAAACACCATATATTTT. Protein sequence: CASSQSINLGPGNTIYF.

This clonotype has just a few counts. The chain is built from TRBV25-1 and TRBJ1-1; possibly TRBD1 for D (6 bases). CDR1 and CDR2 (germline): MGHDK, SYGVNS. Trimming cost V 4 bases and J 4 bases, with 16 bases left between them. There are 15 residues in the CDR3. CDR3 sequence reads: CASSGSQGWGTEAFF. In nucleotides, the CDR3 is TGTGCCAGCAGTGGATCACAGGGTTGGGGCACTGAAGCTTTCTTT. The full variable domain, with the rest looked up from reference TRBV25-1 and TRBJ1-1, is EADIYQTPRYLVIGTGKKITLECSQTMGHDKMYWYQQDPGMELHLIHYSYGVNSTEKGDLSSESTVSRIRTEHFPLTLESARPSHTSQYLCASSGSQGWGTEAFFGQGTRLTVV.

This clonotype was seen only a few times. The rearrangement uses TRBV7-9 and TRBJ2-5, with a possible D match to TRBD2 (5 bases). CDR3 length equals 14 residues. Per the germline V gene, CDR1 is SEHNR and CDR2 is FQNEAQ (reference sequence). V gave up 3 bases and J gave up 3 bases, with 11 bases separating them. CDR3 bases: TGTGCCAGCAGCTTGTTAAGGGAGAAAGAGACCCAGTACTTC. Protein product: CASSLLREKETQYF.

This clonotype was observed a handful of times. The chain combines TRBV28 with TRBJ1-1; TRBD1 might be the D (5 bases). V lost 2 bases and J lost 4, with 14 bases in between. This CDR3 spans 15 amino acids. Germline CDR1 reads MDHEN; CDR2 reads SYDVKM. The CDR3 DNA sequence: TGTGCCAGCAGTTTAACCAGGGTTAGCGGCACTGAAGCTTTCTTT. This translates into CASSLTRVSGTEAFF.

V is TRBV7-9 and J is TRBJ2-7, with D unresolved. V dropped 1 base and J dropped 6 bases, with 16 bases sitting between them. Germline CDR1 reads SEHNR; CDR2 reads FQNEAQ (reference sequence). CDR3 length: 15 amino acids. The CDR3 bases are TGTGCCAGCAGCTTAGAGGGTTGTGACGGCCCCGAGCAGTACTTC. Its translation is CASSLEGCDGPEQYF.

The genes are TRBV15 and TRBJ1-1, with D unclear. The CDR3 covers 16 residues. The ends were cut back, 5 bases at V and 5 bases at J, with 21 bases in the middle. The V gene's germline CDR1 is LNHNV and CDR2 YYDKDF (reference sequence). The CDR3: CATSRRTSHLGTEAFF. CDR3 nucleotide sequence: TGTGCCACCAGCCGGCGGACGAGCCATCTGGGTACTGAAGCTTTCTTT. The full variable domain, its missing parts supplied by reference TRBV15 and TRBJ1-1, is DAMVIQNPRYQVTQFGKPVTLSCSQTLNHNVMYWYQQKSSQAPKLLFHYYDKDFNNEADTPDNFQSRRPNTSFCFLDIRSPGLGDTAMYLCATSRRTSHLGTEAFFGQGTRLTVV.